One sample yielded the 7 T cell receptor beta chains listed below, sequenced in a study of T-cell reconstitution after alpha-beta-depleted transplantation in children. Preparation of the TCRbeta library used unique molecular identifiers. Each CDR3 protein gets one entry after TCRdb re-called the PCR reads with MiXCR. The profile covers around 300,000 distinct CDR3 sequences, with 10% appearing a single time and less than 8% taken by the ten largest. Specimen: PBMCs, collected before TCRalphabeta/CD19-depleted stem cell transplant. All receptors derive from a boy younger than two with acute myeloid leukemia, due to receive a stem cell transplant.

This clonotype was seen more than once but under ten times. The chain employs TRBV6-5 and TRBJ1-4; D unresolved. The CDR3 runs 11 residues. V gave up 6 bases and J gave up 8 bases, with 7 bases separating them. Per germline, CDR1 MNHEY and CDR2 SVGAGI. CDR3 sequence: CASSPPEKLFF. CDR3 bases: TGTGCCAGCAGCCCCCCCGAAAAACTGTTTTTT.

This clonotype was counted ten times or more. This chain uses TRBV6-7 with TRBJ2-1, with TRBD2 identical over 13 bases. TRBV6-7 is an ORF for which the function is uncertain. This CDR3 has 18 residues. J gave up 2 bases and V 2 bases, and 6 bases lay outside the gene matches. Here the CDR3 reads CASSYPRLAGGAYNEQFF. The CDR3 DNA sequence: TGTGCCAGCAGTTACCCCAGACTAGCGGGGGGCGCCTACAATGAGCAGTTCTTC.

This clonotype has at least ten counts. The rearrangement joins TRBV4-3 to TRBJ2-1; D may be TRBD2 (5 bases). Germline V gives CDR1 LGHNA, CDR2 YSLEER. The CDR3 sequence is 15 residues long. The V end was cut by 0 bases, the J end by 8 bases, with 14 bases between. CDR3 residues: CASSQEDLHRDEQFF. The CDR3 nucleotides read TGCGCCAGCAGCCAAGAGGACTTACATCGGGATGAGCAGTTCTTC.

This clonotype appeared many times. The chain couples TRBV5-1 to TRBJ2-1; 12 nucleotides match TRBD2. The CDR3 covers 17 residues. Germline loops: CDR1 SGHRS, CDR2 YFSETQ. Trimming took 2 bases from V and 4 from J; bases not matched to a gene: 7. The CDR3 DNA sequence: TGCGCCAGCAGCTTAGGGAGACTAGCGGGGGCTTACAATGAGCAGTTCTTC. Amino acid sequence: CASSLGRLAGAYNEQFF.

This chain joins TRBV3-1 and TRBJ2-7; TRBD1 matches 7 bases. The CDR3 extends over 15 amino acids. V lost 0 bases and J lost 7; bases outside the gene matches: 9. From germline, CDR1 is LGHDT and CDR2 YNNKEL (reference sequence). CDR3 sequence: CASSQDGQGEREQYF. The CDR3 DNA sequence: TGTGCCAGCAGCCAAGATGGGCAGGGGGAACGGGAGCAGTACTTC.

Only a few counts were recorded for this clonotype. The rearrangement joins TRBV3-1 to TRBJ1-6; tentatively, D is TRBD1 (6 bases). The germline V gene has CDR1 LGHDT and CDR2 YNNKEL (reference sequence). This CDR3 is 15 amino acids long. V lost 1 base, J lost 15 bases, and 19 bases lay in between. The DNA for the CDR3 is TGTGCCAGCAGCCAAGTGGGGACACCATCCCAAGGCCTCCACTTT. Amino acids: CASSQVGTPSQGLHF.

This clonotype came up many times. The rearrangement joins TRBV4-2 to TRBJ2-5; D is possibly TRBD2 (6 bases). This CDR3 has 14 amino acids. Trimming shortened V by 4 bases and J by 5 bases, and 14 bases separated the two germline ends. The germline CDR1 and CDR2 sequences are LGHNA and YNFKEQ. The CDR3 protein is CASSPLASAETQYF. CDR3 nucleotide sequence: TGTGCCAGCAGCCCCCTCGCTAGCGCCGAGACCCAGTACTTC.